This TCR beta chain was recovered during a study of cytomegalovirus exposure and HLA in healthy donors. The CDR3 covers 11 residues. Trimming shortened V by 6 bases and J by 6 bases, and 9 bases separated the two germline ends. Germline-derived CDR1 and CDR2 are SGHRS and YFSETQ. Regarding this clone: The antigen is unknown.

Study findings and constraints: What a later analysis reportedly showed was that an Asian-associated ancestry cluster had fewer N-insertions than the roughly 700-donor mean. Because they were indistinguishable, some V segments, including TRBV6-2 and TRBV6-3, were excluded. The authors judged a highly shared variant cluster likely a sequencing artifact. TCR beta V segments were, for the most part, productive about 87% or about 30% of the time in an earlier analysis.

The PCR contained 60 Vbeta and 13 Jbeta primers. Using immunoSEQ multiplex PCR, the repertoire was profiled, and TCRdb retains in-frame clones only, with some absent. The data hold about 120,000 clones, with roughly 80% observed a single time. This sequence joins TRBV5-1 and TRBJ1-2, with D possibly matching TRBD1 (6 bases). The sample consisted of PBMCs. This sequence was found in a female donor in good health and CMV-seropositive. The CDR3 is CASKEGDGYTF. The DNA for the CDR3 is TGCGCCAGCAAAGAGGGGGATGGCTACACCTTC.